This T cell receptor beta chain was retrieved from a study of blood T cell repertoires in COVID-19. Whole-study context: PBMCs, B-cell-depleted T cells, or T cells were the source of the cDNA or gDNA that made up the material.

In the original processing: Amplification of reference gene primers was used by the study to estimate nucleated cell counts. The table came from immunoSEQ multiplex PCR; TCRdb's copy has only in-frame clones and leaves some out. V and J calls and clone size are those listed in that table; D and trimming were worked out from the DNA. The data contain 100,000 or so clones, 85% of them seen just once; the ten biggest clones take up about 1.7%. Sequences were obtained from peripheral blood. The TCR comes from a woman in her 70s with active or convalescent COVID-19.

The CDR3 reads CASRVRAGGPETQYF. CDR3 nucleotide sequence: TGTGCCAGCAGGGTTCGCGCGGGAGGGCCGGAGACCCAGTACTTC. The gene calls are TRBV2 and TRBJ2-5; 9 bases match TRBD2. J lost 5 bases, V lost 6 bases, and 10 bases had no gene match. This CDR3 spans 15 amino acids. Germline-derived CDR1 and CDR2 are SNHLY and FYNNEI.